A single T cell receptor beta chain is shown here with its context. In the study's own analysis: Reference gene primer amplification yielded estimated nucleated cell counts. Measured with immunoSEQ multiplex PCR; TCRdb has only the in-frame clones, and not every one. V, J and clone size are those of that table, while D and trimming were read from the DNA. The repertoire includes fewer than 100,000 clones, approximately 80% of them detected once, and approximately 12% sits in the top ten. The data stem from a study of blood T cell repertoires in COVID-19. Study background: The United States, Italy and Spain were the sources of the acute and convalescent COVID-19 samples. The cDNA or gDNA used as material had been derived from T cells, B-cell-depleted T cells, or PBMCs.

V lost 1 base and J lost 5, with 8 bases in between. There are 13 residues in the CDR3. CDR1 is SGHVS and CDR2 is FQNEAQ in the germline V gene. The sequence was obtained from a man in his fifties or sixties with acute or convalescent COVID-19. The chain couples TRBV7-8 to TRBJ1-2, with D possibly matching TRBD1 (6 bases). Sequences were obtained from peripheral blood. The CDR3 bases are TGTGCCAGCAGCTTAGGACAGGATTATGGCTACACCTTC. This sequence encodes CASSLGQDYGYTF.